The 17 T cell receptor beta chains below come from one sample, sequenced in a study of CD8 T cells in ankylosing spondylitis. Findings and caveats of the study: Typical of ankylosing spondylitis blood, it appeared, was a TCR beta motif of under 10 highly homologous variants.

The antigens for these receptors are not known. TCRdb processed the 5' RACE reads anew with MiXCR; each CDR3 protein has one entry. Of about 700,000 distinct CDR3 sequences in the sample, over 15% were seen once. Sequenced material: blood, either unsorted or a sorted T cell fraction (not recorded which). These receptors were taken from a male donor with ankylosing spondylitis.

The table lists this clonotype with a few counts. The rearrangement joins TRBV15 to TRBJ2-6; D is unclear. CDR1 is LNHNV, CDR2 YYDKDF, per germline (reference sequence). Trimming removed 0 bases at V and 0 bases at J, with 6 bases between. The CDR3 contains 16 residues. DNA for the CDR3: TGTGCCACCAGCAGAGATTGGGTCTCTGGGGCCAACGTCCTGACTTTC. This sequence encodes CATSRDWVSGANVLTF.

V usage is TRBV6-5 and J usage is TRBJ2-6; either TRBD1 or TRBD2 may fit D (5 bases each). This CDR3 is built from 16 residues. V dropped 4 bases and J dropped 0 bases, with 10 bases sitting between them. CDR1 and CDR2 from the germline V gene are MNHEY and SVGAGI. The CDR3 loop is CASSSWDGSGANVLTF. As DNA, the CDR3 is TGTGCCAGCAGTTCCTGGGACGGCTCTGGGGCCAACGTCCTGACTTTC.

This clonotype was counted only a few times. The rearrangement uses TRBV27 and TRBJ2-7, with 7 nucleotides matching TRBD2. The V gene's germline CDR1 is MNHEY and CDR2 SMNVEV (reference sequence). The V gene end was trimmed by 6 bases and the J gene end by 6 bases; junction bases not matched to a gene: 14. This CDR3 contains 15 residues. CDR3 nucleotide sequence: TGTGCCAGCAGCCTTCCCCTAGCGGCTCTACGCGAGCAGTACTTC. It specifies CASSLPLAALREQYF.

The CDR3, as DNA: TGTGCCATCAGTGAGCCGAGCGCGACCCAGTACTTC. Protein: CAISEPSATQYF. V and J are TRBV10-3 and TRBJ2-5; no clear D. V gave up 2 bases and J gave up 7 bases, with 8 bases separating them. The CDR3 is made up of 12 amino acids. The V gene's germline CDR1 is ENHRY and CDR2 SYGVKD.

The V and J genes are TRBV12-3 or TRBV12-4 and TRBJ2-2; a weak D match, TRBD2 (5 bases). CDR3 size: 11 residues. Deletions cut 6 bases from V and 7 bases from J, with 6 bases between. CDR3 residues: CASREVGELFF. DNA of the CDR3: TGTGCCAGCAGGGAGGTCGGGGAGCTGTTTTTT.

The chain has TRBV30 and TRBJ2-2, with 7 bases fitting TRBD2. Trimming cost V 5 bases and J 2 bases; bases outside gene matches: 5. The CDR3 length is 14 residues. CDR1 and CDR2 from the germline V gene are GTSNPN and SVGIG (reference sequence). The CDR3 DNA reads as TGTGCCTGGCGCGGGGGTTCTAACACCGGGGAGCTGTTTTTT. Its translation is CAWRGGSNTGELFF.

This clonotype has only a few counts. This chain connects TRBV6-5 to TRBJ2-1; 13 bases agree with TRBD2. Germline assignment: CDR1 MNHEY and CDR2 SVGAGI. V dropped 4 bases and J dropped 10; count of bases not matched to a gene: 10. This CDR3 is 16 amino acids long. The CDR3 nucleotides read TGTGCCAGCAGTTTGCTAACTAGCGGGGGGGCAGGGGAGCAGTTCTTC. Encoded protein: CASSLLTSGGAGEQFF.

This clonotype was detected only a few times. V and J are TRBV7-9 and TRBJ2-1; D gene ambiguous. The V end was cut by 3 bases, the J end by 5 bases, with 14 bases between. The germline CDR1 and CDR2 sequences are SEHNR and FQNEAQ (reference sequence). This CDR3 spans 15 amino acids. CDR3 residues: CASSFGLGPNNEQFF. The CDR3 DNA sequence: TGTGCCAGCAGCTTTGGGCTAGGGCCTAACAATGAGCAGTTCTTC.

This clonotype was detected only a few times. CDR3 loop: CASSLSGLGLTAPVNNEQFF. CDR3 DNA: TGCGCCAGCAGCTTGTCGGGACTAGGGTTGACAGCCCCTGTAAACAATGAGCAGTTCTTC. The rearrangement joins TRBV5-1 to TRBJ2-1; TRBD2 matches 8 bases. V lost 1 base, J lost 5 bases, and 20 bases stayed unmatched. Germline CDR1 is SGHRS and CDR2 is YFSETQ. The CDR3 is 20 amino acids.

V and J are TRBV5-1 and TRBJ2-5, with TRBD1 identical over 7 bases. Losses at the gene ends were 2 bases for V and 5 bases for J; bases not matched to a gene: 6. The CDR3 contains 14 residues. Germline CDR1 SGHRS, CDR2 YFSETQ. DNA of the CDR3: TGCGCCAGCAGCTTAGAAGGGGGCGATGAGACCCAGTACTTC. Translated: CASSLEGGDETQYF.

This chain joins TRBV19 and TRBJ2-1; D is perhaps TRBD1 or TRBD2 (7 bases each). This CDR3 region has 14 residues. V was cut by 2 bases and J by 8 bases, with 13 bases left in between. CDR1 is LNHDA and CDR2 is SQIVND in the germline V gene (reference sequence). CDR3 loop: CASSIPGGGYEQFF. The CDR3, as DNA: TGTGCCAGTAGTATACCAGGGGGAGGGTATGAGCAGTTCTTC.

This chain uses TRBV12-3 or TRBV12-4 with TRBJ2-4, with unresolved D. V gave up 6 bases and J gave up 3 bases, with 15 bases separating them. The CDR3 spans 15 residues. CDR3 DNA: TGTGCCAGCAGGCCGACGGACCTTTACAAAAACATTCAGTACTTC. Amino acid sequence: CASRPTDLYKNIQYF.

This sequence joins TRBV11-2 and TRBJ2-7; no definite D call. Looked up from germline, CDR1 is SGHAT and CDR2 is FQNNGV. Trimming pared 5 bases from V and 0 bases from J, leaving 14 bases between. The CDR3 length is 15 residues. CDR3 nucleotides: TGTGCCAGCAGCGTAGCCCAGTGGAGCTCCTACGAGCAGTACTTC. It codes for CASSVAQWSSYEQYF.

The DNA of the CDR3 is TGTGCCAGCAGCTTGGGACAGGGGCTACTAACCTACGAGCAGTACTTC. Its translation is CASSLGQGLLTYEQYF. This sequence joins TRBV7-6 and TRBJ2-7, with TRBD1 matching 10 bases. Per germline, CDR1 SGHVS and CDR2 FNYEAQ. J was trimmed by 2 bases and V by 3 bases; bases with no gene match: 7. This CDR3 region has 16 residues. The full variable domain, in which reference TRBV7-6 and TRBJ2-7 provide the parts outside the CDR3, is GAGVSQSPRYKVTKRGQDVALRCDPISGHVSLYWYRQALGQGPEFLTYFNYEAQQDKSGLPNDRFSAERPEGSISTLTIQRTEQRDSAMYRCASSLGQGLLTYEQYFGPGTRLTVT.

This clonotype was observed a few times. CDR3 in amino acids: CASSLTGYSGNTIYF. CDR3 sequence (DNA): TGTGCCAGCAGCCTGACAGGCTACTCTGGAAACACCATATATTTT. This chain connects TRBV6-1 to TRBJ1-3, with a tentative D call TRBD1 (6 bases). There are 15 residues in the CDR3. The ends were cut back, 6 bases at V and 0 bases at J, with 12 bases in the middle. CDR1 and CDR2 (germline): MNHNS, SASEGT.

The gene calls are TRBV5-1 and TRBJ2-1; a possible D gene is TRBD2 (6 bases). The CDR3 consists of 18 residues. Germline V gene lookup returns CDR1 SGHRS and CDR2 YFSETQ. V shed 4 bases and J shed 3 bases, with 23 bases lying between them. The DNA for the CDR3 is TGCGCCAGCAGCCGGGAGCGGACGGGGCGCGTCTACTACAATGAGCAGTTCTTC. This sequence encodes CASSRERTGRVYYNEQFF. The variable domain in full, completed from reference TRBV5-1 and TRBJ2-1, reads KAGVTQTPRYLIKTRGQQVTLSCSPISGHRSVSWYQQTPGQGLQFLFEYFSETQRNKGNFPGRFSGRQFSNSRSEMNVSTLELGDSALYLCASSRERTGRVYYNEQFFGPGTRLTVL.

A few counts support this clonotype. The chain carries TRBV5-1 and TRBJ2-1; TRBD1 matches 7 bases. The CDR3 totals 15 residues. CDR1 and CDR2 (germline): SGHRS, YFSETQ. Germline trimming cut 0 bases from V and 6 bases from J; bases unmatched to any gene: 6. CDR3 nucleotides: TGCGCCAGCAGCTTGGGACAGGGCATCGTCAATGAGCAGTTCTTC. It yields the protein CASSLGQGIVNEQFF.